This record concerns one T cell receptor (beta chain) sequence. Its binding antigen is unknown. No much larger clone exists at a distance of one base, and base qualities are not known. This entry comes from a study of blood T cell repertoires in COVID-19 (TCRdb year 2020). A note on the overall study: The collaborator samples originated in the United States, Italy and Spain and spanned the acute and convalescent phases of COVID-19. The repertoires were released in a freely available public database intended as a resource for research on the immune response to SARS-CoV-2. Deeply sampled blood TCRbeta repertoires from subjects exposed to, actively infected with, or recovered from COVID-19 were included in the dataset. Where available, HLA class I and class II types were taken from metadata supplied by the sample provider and were not determined by assay-based typing. The material from the prospective study consisted of cDNA or gDNA derived from T cells, B-cell-depleted T cells, or PBMCs. Nearly every sample came with metadata listing a de-identified subject ID, COVID-19 status, age in years and sex. Samples were obtained from the ongoing ImmuneRACE study (first 160 participants) and from roughly 1,300 subjects provided by 6 global collaborators. The research as a whole found: The quantity of clinical and demographic metadata differed by source and by participant and was supplied without curation.

TCRbeta CDR3 regions were amplified from genomic DNA using the immunoSEQ Assay, a bias-controlled multiplex PCR. Concerning the study's data processing: Within the assay, amplification of reference gene primers was used to estimate how many nucleated cells each sample contained. To quantify the absolute abundance of each unique TCRbeta CDR3 rearrangement, sequence reads were collapsed and filtered. For each sample, productive Simpson clonality was calculated by taking the square root of Simpson's diversity index across productive rearrangements. TCRdb carries this immuneACCESS record with in-frame sequences only. Its versions omit some clonotypes, under half of them owing to an unresolved V gene in the studies checked, with the rest unexplained. The V and J calls and the clone size are those of that table, but D and trimming were determined from the DNA. The sample table records 300,000 to 400,000 clones; 85% to 90% of these occur just once. Roughly 6% of the sample rests with the top ten.

In Seattle, one collaborating source enrolled patients while the infection was active and tracked those patients longitudinally over the course of disease. Collaborating institutions collected whole blood in K2EDTA tubes following their own protocols. For TCRbeta analysis, collaborator samples were shipped as frozen whole blood, as isolated PBMCs, or as DNA extracted from either sample type. The germline V end is reduced by 1 base and the J end by 6 bases; junction bases left unmatched: 6. According to the germline V gene, CDR1 reads SGHAT and CDR2 reads FQNNGV. The CDR3 starts with the cysteine, ends with the phenylalanine, and has 15 residues. Only the CDR3 DNA is retained, 45 bases long and in frame from the first base.

The TCR originated in a woman aged 50 to 60 with COVID-19, enrolled during active disease. The sample comprised peripheral blood. The chain is encoded by TRBV11-2 joined to TRBJ2-7; 10 central nucleotides agree with TRBD2. The CDR3 reads CASSLGASGRGEQYF. The sequence in DNA is TGTGCCAGCAGCTTAGGGGCTAGCGGGAGAGGCGAGCAGTACTTC.